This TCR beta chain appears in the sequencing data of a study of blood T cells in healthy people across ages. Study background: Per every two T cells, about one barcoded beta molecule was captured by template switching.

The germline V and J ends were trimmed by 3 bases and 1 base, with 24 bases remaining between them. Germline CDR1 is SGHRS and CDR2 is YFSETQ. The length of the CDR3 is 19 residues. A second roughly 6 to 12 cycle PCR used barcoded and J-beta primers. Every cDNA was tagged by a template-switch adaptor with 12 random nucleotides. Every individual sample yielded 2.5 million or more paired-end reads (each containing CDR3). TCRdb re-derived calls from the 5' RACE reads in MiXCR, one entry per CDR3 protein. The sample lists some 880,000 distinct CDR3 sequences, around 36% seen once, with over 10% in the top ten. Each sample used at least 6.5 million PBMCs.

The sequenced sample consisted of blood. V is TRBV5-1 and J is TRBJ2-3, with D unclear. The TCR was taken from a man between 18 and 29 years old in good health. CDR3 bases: TGCGCCAGCAGCTCTGGTGGCCATCCCCCCACCGGTGGCACAGATACGCAGTATTTT. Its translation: CASSSGGHPPTGGTDTQYF.